This T cell receptor beta chain was captured by sequencing in a study of blood T cell repertoires in COVID-19. Study details: The origin of the acute and convalescent COVID-19 samples was the United States, Italy and Spain. From T cells, B-cell-depleted T cells, or PBMCs came the material, which was cDNA or gDNA.

Per the authors' pipeline: Reference gene primers were amplified, and this amplification served to estimate nucleated cell counts. Only in-frame clones appear in the TCRdb table, and some are missing; sequencing was by immunoSEQ multiplex PCR. V, J and clone size derive from that table, while D and trimming were established from the DNA sequence. The sample has 250,000 or so clones, around nine tenths seen once. The CDR3 is 17 residues long. V lost 6 bases, J lost 2 bases, and 16 bases stayed unmatched. Germline V gene lookup returns CDR1 MDHEN and CDR2 SYDVKM. This TCR came from a man aged 35-49 years with active or convalescent COVID-19. J is TRBJ2-7 and V is TRBV28; TRBD1 matches at 7 bases. Sequencing used peripheral blood. The CDR3 is CASSPPGQKTFPYEQYF. The CDR3 region has the DNA TGTGCCAGCAGCCCTCCGGGACAGAAGACCTTCCCCTACGAGCAGTACTTC. Looking up the rest from reference TRBV28 and TRBJ2-7 gives the full variable domain: DVKVTQSSRYLVKRTGEKVFLECVQDMDHENMFWYRQDPGLGLRLIYFSYDVKMKEKGDIPEGYSVSREKKERFSLILESASTNQTSMYLCASSPPGQKTFPYEQYFGPGTRLTVT.